These 24 T cell receptor beta chains share one sample of origin, sequenced in a study of blood T cell repertoires in COVID-19. TCRdb's copy holds only in-frame clones and misses some; the assay was immunoSEQ multiplex PCR. The table lists more than 150,000 clones, 80% to 85% of them singletons, with 10% to 15% in the top ten. The sequencing sample was made of PBMCs or T cells enriched from blood (not recorded which). All receptors come from a woman aged 55-70 years who had recovered from COVID-19.

This chain joins TRBV10-2 and TRBJ2-1; TRBD2 is a possible D gene (6 bases). V lost 5 bases and J 10 bases, leaving 12 bases between the germline ends. Germline CDR1 reads WSHSY; CDR2 reads SAAADI. The CDR3 sequence is 12 residues long. CDR3 protein: CASSPSGREQFF. The DNA of the CDR3 is TGCGCCAGCAGTCCCTCAGGGAGGGAGCAGTTCTTC.

This chain connects TRBV2 to TRBJ2-5; TRBD1 matches 7 bases. This CDR3 has 15 amino acids. The trim removed 5 bases at V and 4 bases at J, leaving 10 bases unmatched. Germline V gene sequence: CDR1 SNHLY, CDR2 FYNNEI. In nucleotides, the CDR3 is TGTGCCAGCAGTCCACACACAGGGGCCTCAGAGACCCAGTACTTC. Amino acids: CASSPHTGASETQYF.

V is TRBV28 and J is TRBJ2-7, with D possibly matching TRBD1 (7 bases). Germline CDR1 is MDHEN and CDR2 is SYDVKM. This CDR3 is built from 13 residues. Trimming pared 5 bases from V and 6 bases from J, leaving 14 bases between. The CDR3 is CASSAGQPSEQYF. CDR3 coding DNA: TGTGCCAGCAGTGCGGGACAGCCGAGCGAGCAGTACTTC. The full variable domain, with the rest looked up from reference TRBV28 and TRBJ2-7, is DVKVTQSSRYLVKRTGEKVFLECVQDMDHENMFWYRQDPGLGLRLIYFSYDVKMKEKGDIPEGYSVSREKKERFSLILESASTNQTSMYLCASSAGQPSEQYFGPGTRLTVT.

The rearrangement links TRBV6-5 to TRBJ1-2; D is perhaps TRBD1 (5 bases). Germline V gives CDR1 MNHEY, CDR2 SVGAGI. V lost 10 bases and J 6 bases, leaving 24 bases between the germline ends. This CDR3 contains 15 residues. CDR3 DNA sequence: TGTGCCATGGGTGGTAGACAGCTCACCCCTCATGGCTACACCTTC. Its protein product is CAMGGRQLTPHGYTF.

The genes are TRBV19 and TRBJ1-2, with 11 bases fitting TRBD1. The V and J ends lost 8 bases and 4 bases, in that order; junction bases with no gene match: 3. In germline, CDR1 is LNHDA, CDR2 SQIVND (reference sequence). This CDR3 region has 13 residues. For the CDR3, the DNA is TGTGCCAGTGGGGGACAGGGGGGCTATGGCTACACCTTC. This encodes CASGGQGGYGYTF.

The genes are TRBV7-8 and TRBJ1-1, with D hard to call. V was clipped by 2 bases and J by 3 bases, with 10 bases between them. Germline V gene sequence: CDR1 SGHVS, CDR2 FQNEAQ. There are 14 residues in the CDR3. CDR3 in DNA: TGTGCCAGCAGCTTATCTACGGGATACACTGAAGCTTTCTTT. Translation gives CASSLSTGYTEAFF.

V usage is TRBV5-6 and J usage is TRBJ2-1; TRBD1 aligns across 9 bases. The V gene's germline CDR1 is SGHDT and CDR2 YYEEEE. This CDR3 comprises 16 residues. The J segment lost 10 bases and the V segment lost 7 bases, leaving 18 bases of the junction unmatched. CDR3 amino acids: CASRDSGTGYSGEQFF. The CDR3 bases are TGTGCCAGCCGTGATTCCGGGACAGGGTACAGTGGGGAGCAGTTCTTC.

This chain connects TRBV7-7 to TRBJ2-1; TRBD1 is a possible D gene (6 bases). From germline, CDR1 is SSHAT and CDR2 FNYEAQ (reference sequence). Trimming cost V 5 bases and J 0 bases, with 11 bases left between them. The CDR3 covers 15 residues. CDR3 nucleotides: TGTGCCAGCAGCCGACAGGTATCCTCCTACAATGAGCAGTTCTTC. Translation: CASSRQVSSYNEQFF.

This sequence joins TRBV19 and TRBJ1-3; D is uncertain. CDR3 size: 15 residues. Germline values: CDR1 LNHDA, CDR2 SQIVND (reference sequence). V was trimmed by 9 bases and J by 0 bases, leaving 15 bases between them. Written as DNA, the CDR3 is TGTGCCAGCGCCGTCCGGAGTGACTCTGGAAACACCATATATTTT. It codes for CASAVRSDSGNTIYF.

This chain connects TRBV19 to TRBJ1-1; D is undetermined. Germline CDR1 reads LNHDA; CDR2 reads SQIVND (reference sequence). V was cut by 4 bases and J by 0 bases, with 9 bases left in between. This CDR3 contains 14 residues. The CDR3 spells CASSRQQLNTEAFF. CDR3 nucleotides: TGTGCCAGTAGTAGACAACAGCTGAACACTGAAGCTTTCTTT.

The rearrangement links TRBV6-5 to TRBJ1-4, with 7 bases identical to TRBD1. Germline CDR1 reads MNHEY; CDR2 reads SVGAGI. This CDR3 has 14 residues. V shed 2 bases and J 8 bases; nucleotides not matched to a gene: 5. Written as DNA, the CDR3 is TGTGCCAGCAGTTACGGAGGGGGCGACGAAAAACTGTTTTTT. Residues: CASSYGGGDEKLFF.

The rearrangement links TRBV6-2 or TRBV6-3 to TRBJ1-4; possible D gene TRBD1, 5 bases. This CDR3 has 14 amino acids. Germline-derived CDR1 and CDR2 are MNHEY and SVGEGT. The V end lost 6 bases, the J end lost 6 bases, and 14 bases lay between the germline ends. The CDR3 loop reads CASSEAGDYEKLFF. The CDR3 region has the DNA TGTGCCAGCAGCGAAGCCGGGGACTATGAAAAACTGTTTTTT.

The chain joins TRBV6-5 to TRBJ1-1; D remains unclear. The germline V gene encodes CDR1 MNHEY and CDR2 SVGAGI. The CDR3 has 14 amino acids. Trimming removed 0 bases at V and 0 bases at J, with 5 bases between. The CDR3 bases are TGTGCCAGCAGTTACTCCACAGTGAACACTGAAGCTTTCTTT. Protein: CASSYSTVNTEAFF.

In nucleotides, the CDR3 is TGCGCCAGCAGCACTGGACAGGGGAGCAACTATGGCTACACCTTC. Translation: CASSTGQGSNYGYTF. The rearrangement joins TRBV5-1 to TRBJ1-2, with 9 bases matching TRBD1. The V gene end was trimmed by 4 bases and the J gene end by 2 bases; junction bases not matched to a gene: 6. CDR1 SGHRS and CDR2 YFSETQ come from the germline V gene. This CDR3 is built from 15 residues.

This rearrangement joins TRBV9 to TRBJ1-4; no clear D gene. The V gene's germline CDR1 is SGDLS and CDR2 YYNGEE. The V gene lost 2 bases and the J gene lost 6 bases, with 8 bases spanning the gap. The CDR3 has 13 amino acids. The CDR3 nucleotides are TGTGCCAGCAGCGTCAGGCCCGATGAAAAACTGTTTTTT. It translates to CASSVRPDEKLFF. The full variable domain, with the rest looked up from reference TRBV9 and TRBJ1-4, is DSGVTQTPKHLITATGQRVTLRCSPRSGDLSVYWYQQSLDQGLQFLIQYYNGEERAKGNILERFSAQQFPDLHSELNLSSLELGDSALYFCASSVRPDEKLFFGSGTQLSVL.

The chain combines TRBV2 with TRBJ1-5, with D unresolved. Germline CDR1 and CDR2: SNHLY and FYNNEI. The CDR3 extends over 12 amino acids. Trimming took 6 bases from V and 6 from J, leaving 9 bases between them. CDR3 residues: CASSLVGQPQHF. The CDR3 coding sequence is TGTGCCAGCAGCCTTGTCGGTCAGCCCCAGCATTTT.

The chain has TRBV19 and TRBJ1-5; 9 bases match TRBD1. The V segment lost 3 bases and the J segment 6 bases; nucleotides outside the gene matches: 9. Germline V gene lookup returns CDR1 LNHDA and CDR2 SQIVND (reference sequence). This CDR3 comprises 16 residues. The CDR3 DNA is TGTGCCAGTAGTATTAGTGGGACAGGGCGCGGTCAGCCCCAGCATTTT. As protein: CASSISGTGRGQPQHF.

The chain has TRBV24-1 and TRBJ2-3; 7 bases agree with TRBD2. Germline trimming cut 4 bases from V and 0 bases from J; bases unmatched to any gene: 3. Germline CDR1 and CDR2: KGHDR and SFDVKD. The CDR3 length is 15 residues. DNA for the CDR3: TGTGCCACCAGTGACTCACTAGCGAGCACAGATACGCAGTATTTT. Translating gives CATSDSLASTDTQYF.

The chain is built from TRBV7-7 and TRBJ1-6; D gene unclear. The CDR3 is made up of 19 amino acids. CDR1 SSHAT and CDR2 FNYEAQ come from the germline V gene (reference sequence). With 3 bases removed from V and 0 bases from J, the gap between germline ends came to 18 bases. The CDR3 DNA sequence: TGTGCCAGCAGCTTTGAAGTCGGGGTCGCCCACTCCTATAATTCACCCCTCCACTTT. It encodes CASSFEVGVAHSYNSPLHF.

In its sample, this clone was seen a few times. The chain combines TRBV5-5 with TRBJ1-4; 8 nucleotides align to TRBD1. Germline lookup yields CDR1 SGHKS and CDR2 YYEKEE (reference sequence). The CDR3 has 18 amino acids. With 0 bases clipped from V and 0 bases from J, the junction kept 7 bases outside the gene matches. For the CDR3, the DNA is TGTGCCAGCAGCTTGGGTTCAGGGGGCAGGTCAACTAATGAAAAACTGTTTTTT. Its protein is CASSLGSGGRSTNEKLFF.

The rearrangement uses TRBV28 and TRBJ2-7; TRBD2 matches 10 bases. Trimming cost V 3 bases and J 4 bases; bases outside gene matches: 6. Germline-derived CDR1 and CDR2 are MDHEN and SYDVKM. The CDR3 consists of 15 residues. For the CDR3, the DNA is TGTGCCAGCAGTTTGGTGGTAGCGGGAGGATACGAGCAGTACTTC. It encodes CASSLVVAGGYEQYF.

This clone was found a few times. The genes are TRBV30 and TRBJ1-5; D not certain. V shed 3 bases and J shed 1 base, with 13 bases lying between them. Germline CDR1 reads GTSNPN; CDR2 reads SVGIG (reference sequence). The CDR3 length is 15 residues. Written as DNA, the CDR3 is TGTGCCTGGAGCCACCGGGTTTCGAGCAATCAGCCCCAGCATTTT. Translated, it gives CAWSHRVSSNQPQHF.

J is TRBJ2-7 and V is TRBV3-1 (or the pseudogene TRBV3-2), with D maybe TRBD1 (5 bases). The CDR3 runs to 13 residues. V gave up 8 bases and J gave up 0 bases, with 11 bases separating them. Looked up from germline, CDR1 is LGHDT and CDR2 is YNNKEL (reference sequence). The CDR3 region is CASSGQNSYEQYF. The CDR3 region has the DNA TGTGCCAGCTCCGGACAAAACTCCTACGAGCAGTACTTC.

The CDR3 sequence is CASRSAGNGYTF. The CDR3 nucleotides read TGTGCCAGCAGGTCCGCGGGGAATGGCTACACCTTC. This chain uses TRBV27 with TRBJ1-2; D unclear. V was pared by 6 bases and J by 6 bases, with 11 bases between. The CDR3 spans 12 residues. The germline CDR1 and CDR2 sequences are MNHEY and SMNVEV (reference sequence).